Each of the 26 T cell receptor beta chains below was sequenced from the same sample in a study of PD-1 blockade in classical Hodgkin lymphoma. Clones were read by immunoSEQ multiplex PCR, and TCRdb kept only the in-frame ones, dropping some. The sample lists roughly 9,900 clones; about 90% were seen once. Every patient was affected by relapse after autologous stem cell transplantation, while exposure to brentuximab vedotin was not uniform. The sequencing used peripheral blood mononuclear cells (PBMCs), collected at baseline. The receptors here all came from a human donor with classical Hodgkin lymphoma.

Only a few counts were recorded for this clone. The chain joins TRBV9 to TRBJ1-4, with 11 bases fitting TRBD1. This CDR3 contains 17 residues. With 0 bases clipped from V and 7 bases from J, the junction kept 8 bases outside the gene matches. The germline V gene has CDR1 SGDLS and CDR2 YYNGEE. The CDR3 coding sequence is TGTGCCAGCAGCGTAGGGACAGGGGGCGCCGGGTCTGAAAAACTGTTTTTT. As protein: CASSVGTGGAGSEKLFF.

This clone was seen more than once but under ten times. The chain has TRBV7-3 and TRBJ2-1; D perhaps matches TRBD2 (5 bases). Germline V gives CDR1 SGHTA, CDR2 FQGTGA. Trimming cost V 2 bases and J 5 bases, with 10 bases left between them. The CDR3 sequence is 14 residues long. Here the CDR3 DNA reads TGTGCCAGCAGCTTACGCTTCGGGGACAATGAGCAGTTCTTC. Protein product: CASSLRFGDNEQFF.

In its sample, this clone was seen once. This chain links TRBV6-6 with TRBJ1-2; D remains ambiguous. The CDR3 consists of 14 residues. V was cut by 8 bases and J by 3 bases, with 16 bases left in between. Germline-derived CDR1 and CDR2 are MNHNY and SVGAGI (reference sequence). CDR3 coding DNA: TGTGCCAGCGGGGTACCTCCAGGCCACTATGGCTACACCTTC. This sequence encodes CASGVPPGHYGYTF.

This chain joins TRBV28 and TRBJ2-1; D is unresolved. The CDR3 is 16 residues long. CDR1 and CDR2 (germline): MDHEN, SYDVKM. Trimming shortened V by 6 bases and J by 8 bases, and 23 bases separated the two germline ends. CDR3 sequence reads: CASSPRARAGPHEQFF. The CDR3 region has the DNA TGTGCCAGCAGCCCCCGAGCTAGAGCCGGACCCCATGAGCAGTTCTTC.

The CDR3 nucleotides read TGTGCCAGCAGTTCAGCGCACGGGACCGTTGAAGCTTTCTTT. The encoded protein is CASSSAHGTVEAFF. The chain has TRBV27 and TRBJ1-1, with TRBD1 as a possible D gene (5 bases). This CDR3 is 14 amino acids long. Germline CDR1 reads MNHEY; CDR2 reads SMNVEV (reference sequence). V was clipped by 4 bases and J by 7 bases, with 16 bases between them.

V and J are TRBV5-1 and TRBJ1-5; D is uncertain. V lost 0 bases and J 4 bases, leaving 14 bases between the germline ends. Germline V gene data show CDR1 as SGHRS and CDR2 as YFSETQ. CDR3 length equals 16 residues. In nucleotides, the CDR3 is TGCGCCAGCAGCTTGGGATTCGGGGAGGTTAATCAGCCCCAGCATTTT. It encodes CASSLGFGEVNQPQHF.

This chain connects TRBV6-4 to TRBJ1-6; possibly TRBD1 for D (6 bases). Germline V gene data show CDR1 as MRHNA and CDR2 as SNTAGT. V lost 8 bases, J lost 10 bases, and 21 bases lay in between. The CDR3 loop spans 15 amino acids. CDR3 DNA sequence: TGTGCCAGCGGATCGAGGGGGGCCCCGGAATCACCCCTCCACTTT. Protein product: CASGSRGAPESPLHF.

V gene TRBV2 combines with J gene TRBJ1-1; D may be TRBD1 (6 bases). Germline V gene data show CDR1 as SNHLY and CDR2 as FYNNEI. There are 14 residues in the CDR3. V was trimmed by 3 bases and J by 10 bases, leaving 18 bases between them. The CDR3 here is CASSEVSGARSAFF. CDR3 DNA: TGTGCCAGCAGTGAGGTTTCGGGGGCGCGTTCAGCTTTCTTT.

The V call is TRBV2, the J call TRBJ2-2; D is possibly TRBD1 (6 bases). V was pared by 7 bases and J by 2 bases, with 17 bases between. Per the germline V gene, CDR1 is SNHLY and CDR2 is FYNNEI. The CDR3 consists of 16 residues. The CDR3 spells CASNRDTTRNTGELFF. The DNA of the CDR3 is TGTGCCAGCAACCGGGACACCACTCGAAACACCGGGGAGCTGTTTTTT.

This clone has just one count. The V gene is TRBV25-1, the J gene TRBJ1-3; D is unclear. This CDR3 contains 17 residues. Trimming removed 4 bases from V and 3 bases from J, with 19 bases in between. Germline V lookup: CDR1 MGHDK, CDR2 SYGVNS. The CDR3 spells CASSGPLEGRRGNTIYF. The CDR3 nucleotides are TGTGCCAGCAGTGGACCGCTGGAGGGCAGGCGTGGAAACACCATATATTTT.

This clone is a singleton in its sample. This chain connects TRBV7-9 to TRBJ1-1; D gene uncertain. CDR1 is SEHNR, CDR2 FQNEAQ, per germline (reference sequence). V was cut by 3 bases and J by 1 base, with 6 bases left in between. The CDR3 loop spans 13 amino acids. The CDR3 DNA is TGTGCCAGCAGCTTTCAGAGGAACACTGAAGCTTTCTTT. Its translation: CASSFQRNTEAFF.

The chain links TRBV11-3 to TRBJ2-7; D not resolved. Germline CDR1 SGHNT, CDR2 YENEEA. The CDR3 is made up of 15 amino acids. V dropped 6 bases and J dropped 0 bases, with 15 bases sitting between them. The CDR3 DNA reads TGTGCCAGCAGTCCGCGATCGGGCAACTCCTACGAGCAGTACTTC. Its translation is CASSPRSGNSYEQYF.

This rearrangement joins TRBV27 to TRBJ2-3, with TRBD2 identical over 12 bases. V dropped 5 bases and J dropped 2; count of bases not matched to a gene: 5. Germline-derived CDR1 and CDR2 are MNHEY and SMNVEV (reference sequence). This CDR3 contains 16 residues. In DNA form, the CDR3 reads TGTGCCAGCAGTACCCGGACTAGCGGGATCACAGATACGCAGTATTTT. It codes for CASSTRTSGITDTQYF.

V gene TRBV9 combines with J gene TRBJ2-7; D is tentatively TRBD1 or TRBD2 (5 bases each). V was pared by 4 bases and J by 4 bases, with 15 bases between. CDR1 is SGDLS and CDR2 is YYNGEE in the germline V gene. CDR3 length: 14 amino acids. The CDR3 protein is CASSSGTRAYEQYF. CDR3 in DNA: TGTGCCAGCAGCTCCGGGACGAGAGCATACGAGCAGTACTTC. Combining the CDR3 with reference TRBV9 and TRBJ2-7 gives the whole variable domain DSGVTQTPKHLITATGQRVTLRCSPRSGDLSVYWYQQSLDQGLQFLIQYYNGEERAKGNILERFSAQQFPDLHSELNLSSLELGDSALYFCASSSGTRAYEQYFGPGTRLTVT.

The chain has TRBV11-2 and TRBJ1-2; no definite D call. CDR3 size: 12 residues. Germline CDR1 is SGHAT and CDR2 is FQNNGV. The V and J ends lost 1 base and 8 bases respectively, with 8 bases between them. The CDR3, as DNA: TGTGCCAGCAGCTTAGCCCCACAGGGCTACACCTTC. Translation gives CASSLAPQGYTF.

V and J are TRBV29-1 and TRBJ1-5; D perhaps matches TRBD1 (6 bases). Germline loops: CDR1 SQVTM, CDR2 ANQGSEA. This CDR3 spans 13 amino acids. V was pared by 4 bases and J by 9 bases, with 16 bases between. The CDR3 reads CSVGVAGVGPQHF. Here the CDR3 DNA reads TGCAGCGTTGGTGTCGCAGGGGTCGGGCCCCAGCATTTT.

The chain employs TRBV5-4 and TRBJ2-7; 11 bases map to TRBD2. This CDR3 comprises 15 residues. V shed 5 bases and J 1 base; nucleotides not matched to a gene: 5. CDR1 and CDR2 from the germline V gene are SGHNT and YYREEE (reference sequence). CDR3: CASSSTSGRSYEQYF. For the CDR3, the DNA is TGTGCCAGCAGTAGTACTAGCGGGAGATCCTACGAGCAGTACTTC.

The chain uses TRBV12-5 and TRBJ2-1; D possibly corresponds to TRBD2 (7 bases). The V end lost 7 bases, the J end lost 6 bases, and 22 bases lay between the germline ends. CDR1 and CDR2 (germline): LGHNT, FRNRAP. The CDR3 length is 16 residues. CDR3 nucleotide sequence: TGTGCTAGTGTCAAGGGGGTGGGGGACTACACCAATGAGCAGTTCTTC. It yields the protein CASVKGVGDYTNEQFF. The full variable domain, completed using reference TRBV12-5 and TRBJ2-1, is DARVTQTPRHKVTEMGQEVTMRCQPILGHNTVFWYRQTMMQGLELLAYFRNRAPLDDSGMPKDRFSAEMPDATLATLKIQPSEPRDSAVYFCASVKGVGDYTNEQFFGPGTRLTVL.

The chain has TRBV10-1 and TRBJ2-2; 9 bases map to TRBD1. The CDR3 extends over 15 amino acids. J was trimmed by 5 bases and V by 7 bases; bases with no gene match: 8. The germline gives CDR1 WNHNN, CDR2 SYGVQD (reference sequence). The DNA of the CDR3 is TGCGCCAGCAATGCCGGGACAGGGAGTACCGGGGAGCTGTTTTTT. This translates into CASNAGTGSTGELFF.

The chain links TRBV13 to TRBJ2-5; 11 bases match TRBD1. Germline V gene data show CDR1 as PRHDT and CDR2 as FYEKMQ (reference sequence). Unmatched junction bases numbered 7, after V lost 5 bases and J lost 5 bases. There are 15 residues in the CDR3. This chain's CDR3 is CASSTGQGELETQYF. DNA of the CDR3: TGTGCCAGCAGCACGGGACAGGGGGAACTGGAGACCCAGTACTTC. The full variable domain, in which reference TRBV13 and TRBJ2-5 provide the parts outside the CDR3, is AAGVIQSPRHLIKEKRETATLKCYPIPRHDTVYWYQQGPGQDPQFLISFYEKMQSDKGSIPDRFSAQQFSDYHSELNMSSLELGDSALYFCASSTGQGELETQYFGPGTRLLVL.

The V and J genes are TRBV27 and TRBJ1-1; D gene unclear. V was shortened by 3 bases and J by 3 bases, with 11 bases between the two germline ends. The CDR3 is made up of 14 amino acids. CDR1 MNHEY and CDR2 SMNVEV come from the germline V gene (reference sequence). Here the CDR3 DNA reads TGTGCCAGCAGTTTTCCTGGCCGGGACACTGAAGCTTTCTTT. This codes for CASSFPGRDTEAFF.

For the CDR3, the DNA is TGTGCTAGTGGTTTGGATATAGACTACGAGCAGTACTTC. Amino acid sequence: CASGLDIDYEQYF. The chain combines TRBV12-5 with TRBJ2-7; D remains unclear. The V gene lost 1 base and the J gene lost 3 bases, with 7 bases spanning the gap. The CDR3 has 13 amino acids. CDR1 is LGHNT and CDR2 is FRNRAP in the germline V gene.

The chain joins TRBV27 to TRBJ2-1, with D hard to call. The CDR3 is 12 amino acids. Germline lookup yields CDR1 MNHEY and CDR2 SMNVEV (reference sequence). Between the trimmed V and J ends, which lost 8 bases and 7 bases, there was a span of 12 bases. CDR3 in amino acids: CASSTMGNEQFF. CDR3 DNA sequence: TGTGCCAGCTCAACGATGGGTAATGAGCAGTTCTTC.

With respect to this clone: Other DNA sequences from this sample encode an identical CDR3 as well. CDR3 bases: TGTGCCAGCAGCCGTGGACTAGCGGGCGTCACAGATACGCAGTATTTT. As protein: CASSRGLAGVTDTQYF. The chain links TRBV5-4 to TRBJ2-3; TRBD2 matches at 11 bases. The length of the CDR3 is 16 residues. V lost 4 bases and J lost 2; bases outside the gene matches: 6. CDR1 is SGHNT, CDR2 YYREEE, per germline (reference sequence).

V and J are TRBV6-5 and TRBJ2-3; 10 bases map to TRBD1. The CDR3 runs 15 residues. Looked up from germline, CDR1 is MNHEY and CDR2 is SVGAGI. V shed 3 bases, J shed 3 bases, and the junction held 3 bases outside the gene matches. CDR3 residues: CASSYRTGGTDTQYF. DNA of the CDR3: TGTGCCAGCAGTTATCGGACAGGGGGGACAGATACGCAGTATTTT.

The rearrangement joins TRBV4-1 to TRBJ2-2, with 14 bases matching TRBD2. From germline, CDR1 is MGHRA and CDR2 YSYEKL. The CDR3 is 15 residues long. Trimming removed 4 bases from V and 6 bases from J; junction bases left unmatched: 1. CDR3 amino acids: CASSPTSGRAGELFF. The CDR3 DNA is TGCGCCAGCAGCCCGACTAGCGGGAGGGCCGGGGAGCTGTTTTTT.